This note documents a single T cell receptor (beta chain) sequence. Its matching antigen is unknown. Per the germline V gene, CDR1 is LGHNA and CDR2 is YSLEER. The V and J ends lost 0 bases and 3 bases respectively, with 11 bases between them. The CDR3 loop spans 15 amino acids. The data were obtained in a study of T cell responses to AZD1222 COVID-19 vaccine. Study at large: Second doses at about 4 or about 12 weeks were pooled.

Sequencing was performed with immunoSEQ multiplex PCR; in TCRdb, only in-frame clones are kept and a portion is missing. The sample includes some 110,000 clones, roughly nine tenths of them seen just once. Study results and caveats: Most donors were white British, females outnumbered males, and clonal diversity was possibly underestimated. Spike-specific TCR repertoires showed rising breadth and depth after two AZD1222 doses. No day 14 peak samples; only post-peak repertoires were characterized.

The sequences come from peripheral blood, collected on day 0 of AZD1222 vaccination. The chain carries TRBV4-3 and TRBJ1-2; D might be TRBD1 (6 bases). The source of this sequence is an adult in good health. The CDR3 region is CASSQDRGDHYGYTF. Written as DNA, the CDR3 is TGCGCCAGCAGCCAAGATAGGGGGGATCACTATGGCTACACCTTC.